The entry below describes one T cell receptor (beta chain). Its antigen is not identified. One end of the junction is discordant with germline, which a read error may explain. These data originate in a study of T-cell reconstitution after alpha-beta-depleted transplantation in children. Findings and caveats of the study: By about two months after transplant, alpha-beta T cells reportedly arose from several hundred graft clones that had expanded. T cells produced anew were the main source of T-cell counts and diversity one year after transplant. For some patients, TCRbeta diversity was high at day 60 because of recipient T cells and thymic progenitors that survived.

CDR1 is DFQATT, CDR2 SNEGSKA, per germline (reference sequence). The CDR3 is 15 amino acids. Preparation of the TCRbeta library involved a method that used unique molecular identifiers. TCRdb called the PCR reads again in MiXCR, with one record for every CDR3 protein. The sample carries about 440,000 distinct CDR3 sequences, about 40% recorded once. The input for sequencing was PBMCs, taken before TCRalphabeta/CD19-depleted stem cell transplant. The chain is built from TRBV20-1 and TRBJ2-5; the D gene could be TRBD1 or TRBD2 (6 bases each). The origin of this receptor is a girl aged 2 to 9 with aplastic anemia, due to receive a stem cell transplant. The chain's CDR3 is CSARRGGNDHETQYF. CDR3 nucleotide sequence: TGCAGTGCTAGACGAGGGGGGAACGACCATGAGACCCAGTACTTC.